These T cell receptor beta chains were read from a single sample in a study of T cells expressing NK-cell markers. Reanalyzing the 5' RACE reads, TCRdb keeps one entry per CDR3 protein, without DNA. Listed are some 460,000 distinct CDR3 sequences; almost 1.5% falls within the top ten. The material sequenced was blood T cells: a sorted CD56 or NKG2C T cell subset, CD4+ or CD8+ T cells, or bulk PBMC T cells (not recorded which). The receptor source for this set is a woman aged 50 to 60 in good health. The CDR3 runs from the conserved cysteine through the conserved F or W. Fields, in order: V gene, J gene, CDR3 protein.

>TRBV5-1|TRBJ2-2
CASSLTSGRGTGELFF
>TRBV3-1|TRBJ1-2
CASSFSLGGAYGYTF
>TRBV6-5|TRBJ1-2
CASSYSRVNNYGYTF
>TRBV24-1|TRBJ1-2
CATSESDGIYGYTF
>TRBV6-6|TRBJ1-1
CASSAQGRNTEAFF
>TRBV20-1|TRBJ2-1
CSARDTSLSEQFF
>TRBV7-6|TRBJ2-5
CASSRRQQETQYF
>TRBV13|TRBJ2-7
CASSLLRDSSYEQYF
>TRBV7-8|TRBJ2-3
CASSAEERTSGTDTQYF
>TRBV5-1|TRBJ2-1
CASAHSGQGRDEQFF
>TRBV4-1|TRBJ1-4
CASSRTVREKLFF
>TRBV12-3/TRBV12-4|TRBJ1-1
CASTGTGFGAFF
>TRBV5-1|TRBJ2-3
CASSETSGSSTDTQYF
>TRBV20-1|TRBJ1-6
CSARGTAELIHF
>TRBV14|TRBJ1-4
CASSQAGTGVAKLFF
>TRBV20-1|TRBJ2-1
CSAFPTETSGRVGSYNEQFF
>TRBV7-2|TRBJ2-2
CASSLVVRTGRYTGELFF
>TRBV12-3/TRBV12-4|TRBJ2-1
CASRRGTGANEQFF
>TRBV7-9|TRBJ1-2
CASSSQGWGYTF
>TRBV7-3|TRBJ2-3
CASSLKPMPDTQYF
>TRBV14|TRBJ1-1
CASSQAYRDRHRTEAFF
>TRBV3-1|TRBJ2-2
CASSQVGSGSVGTGELFF
>TRBV12-3/TRBV12-4|TRBJ1-3
CASTEEGSGNTIYF
>TRBV6-5|TRBJ2-7
CASSYSRGAREQYF
>TRBV9|TRBJ2-2
CASSGLEATGELFF
>TRBV12-3/TRBV12-4|TRBJ2-2
CASSLGVNTGELFF
>TRBV7-7|TRBJ2-2
CASSLVVAGELFF
>TRBV19|TRBJ2-5
CASSIGGVRETQYF
>TRBV4-1|TRBJ2-1
CASSLRVARTSSYNEQFF
>TRBV2|TRBJ2-3
CASSGQSDTQYF
>TRBV4-1|TRBJ2-7
CASSQPMGRIYEQYF
>TRBV29-1|TRBJ1-2
CSVTVGTVFDGYTF
>TRBV11-3|TRBJ2-3
CASSYRPLAGIDTQYF
>TRBV5-5|TRBJ2-7
CASSWVPTASSYEQYF
>TRBV10-2|TRBJ2-5
CASSEPGLARQETQYF
>TRBV11-1|TRBJ2-4
CASSHAGTPYF
>TRBV3-1|TRBJ2-5
CASSQPLGLAGEETQYF
>TRBV10-3|TRBJ2-7
CAISEVAGGYYEQYF
>TRBV5-1|TRBJ2-2
CASSFNRGTGELFF
>TRBV7-2|TRBJ1-5
CASSSGAASDQPQHF
>TRBV7-8|TRBJ1-2
CASSRRDRNYGYTF
>TRBV4-1|TRBJ2-7
CASSQVRGVLNEQYF
>TRBV2|TRBJ2-1
CASRGLAGETYNEQFF
>TRBV15|TRBJ1-2
CATSRPDGGGNYGYTF
>TRBV3-1|TRBJ1-1
CASSPVRGHTEAFF
>TRBV5-1|TRBJ2-1
CASSASLAGGKDEQFF
>TRBV11-2|TRBJ2-1
CASSTTPYNEQFF
>TRBV2|TRBJ2-7
CASSERTSGSKEQYF
>TRBV6-7|TRBJ1-2
CASSRKGGQRVGYTF
>TRBV27|TRBJ2-7
CASSLSPQTPSYEQYF
>TRBV12-3/TRBV12-4|TRBJ1-2
CASSLVSGTGSRGYTF
>TRBV14|TRBJ2-5
CASSREVKGQETQYF
>TRBV5-1|TRBJ2-1
CASSFRRGTGNEQFF